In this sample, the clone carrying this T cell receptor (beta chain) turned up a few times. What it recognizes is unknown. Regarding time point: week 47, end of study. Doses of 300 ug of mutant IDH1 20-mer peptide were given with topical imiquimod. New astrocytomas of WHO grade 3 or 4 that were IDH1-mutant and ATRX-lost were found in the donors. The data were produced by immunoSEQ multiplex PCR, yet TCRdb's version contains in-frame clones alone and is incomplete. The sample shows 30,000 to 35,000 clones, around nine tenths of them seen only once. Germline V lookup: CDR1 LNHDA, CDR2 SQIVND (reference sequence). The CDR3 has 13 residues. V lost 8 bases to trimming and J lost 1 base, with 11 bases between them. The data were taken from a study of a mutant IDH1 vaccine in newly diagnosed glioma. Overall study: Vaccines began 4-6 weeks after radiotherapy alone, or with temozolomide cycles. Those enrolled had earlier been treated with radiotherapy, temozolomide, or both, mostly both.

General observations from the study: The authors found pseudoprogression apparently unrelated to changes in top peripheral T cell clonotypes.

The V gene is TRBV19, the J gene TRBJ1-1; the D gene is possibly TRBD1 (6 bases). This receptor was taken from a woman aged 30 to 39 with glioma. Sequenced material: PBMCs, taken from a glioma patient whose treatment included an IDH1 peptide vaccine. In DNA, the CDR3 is TGTGCCAGTTCACACAGGGAGAACACTGAAGCTTTCTTT. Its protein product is CASSHRENTEAFF.